This TCR beta chain derives from a study of a mutant IDH1 vaccine in newly diagnosed glioma. The wider study: Treated patients had a mean age of around 40 years and a sex split that was around 60% male and 37.5% female.

Worth noting for this clone: Its cognate antigen is unknown.

Germline loops: CDR1 SGHRS, CDR2 YFSETQ. The CDR3 has 14 amino acids. The V gene end was trimmed by 4 bases and the J gene end by 5 bases; junction bases not matched to a gene: 6. Clones were read by immunoSEQ multiplex PCR, and TCRdb kept only the in-frame ones, dropping some. Found here are tens of thousands of clones, 80% to 90% of them singletons; the top ten hold 6.5% to 9%. Stated time point: week 23, last vaccination. Doses consisted of 300 ug of mutant IDH1 20-mer peptide each, paired with topical imiquimod. The receptor was isolated from a woman aged 40 to 50 with glioma. Some clones in this sample may be carry-over from other donors' samples. Source: PBMCs, taken from a glioma patient whose treatment included an IDH1 peptide vaccine. The rearrangement links TRBV5-1 to TRBJ1-1; 9 bases match TRBD1. CDR3 region: CASSIGTGRTEAFF. The CDR3 DNA is TGCGCCAGCAGCATCGGGACAGGGAGGACTGAAGCTTTCTTT. The full variable domain, completed using reference TRBV5-1 and TRBJ1-1, is KAGVTQTPRYLIKTRGQQVTLSCSPISGHRSVSWYQQTPGQGLQFLFEYFSETQRNKGNFPGRFSGRQFSNSRSEMNVSTLELGDSALYLCASSIGTGRTEAFFGQGTRLTVV.